This T cell receptor (beta chain) was observed in a study of PD-L1 blockade in urothelial cancer. Using immunoSEQ multiplex PCR, the repertoire was profiled, and TCRdb retains in-frame clones only, with some absent. The sample includes some 27,000 clones, 80% of them seen just once. In its sample, this clone was seen once. V was clipped by 8 bases and J by 6 bases; unmatched bases: 12. The CDR3 extends over 15 amino acids. Germline values: CDR1 MNHEY, CDR2 SMNVEV (reference sequence). Sample: PBMCs, taken around atezolizumab (anti-PD-L1) treatment. This TCR was recovered from a man between 50 and 59 years old with urothelial cancer. J is TRBJ2-3 and V is TRBV27; TRBD2 agrees at 9 bases. CDR3 in amino acids: CASHAVAGVLDTQYF. In nucleotides, the CDR3 is TGTGCCAGCCACGCAGTAGCGGGAGTACTGGATACGCAGTATTTT.